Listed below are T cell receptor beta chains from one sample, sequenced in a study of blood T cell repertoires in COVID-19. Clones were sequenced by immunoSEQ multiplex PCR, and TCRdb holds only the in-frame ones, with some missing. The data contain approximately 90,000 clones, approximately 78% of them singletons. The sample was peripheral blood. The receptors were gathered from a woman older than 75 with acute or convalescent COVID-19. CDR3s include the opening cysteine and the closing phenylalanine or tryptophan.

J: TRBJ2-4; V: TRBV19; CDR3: CASSPGQGGDIQYF
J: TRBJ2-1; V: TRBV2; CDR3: CASPRGGANNEQFF
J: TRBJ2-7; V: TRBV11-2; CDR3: CASSLFRAGGFDEQYF
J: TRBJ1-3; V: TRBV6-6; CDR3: CASINRGVGNTIYF
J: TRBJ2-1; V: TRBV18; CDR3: CASAGLAGGPDEQFF
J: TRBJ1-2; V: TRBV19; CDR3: CASIAPGQNYGYTF
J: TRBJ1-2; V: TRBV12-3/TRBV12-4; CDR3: CASSQDRAHGYTF
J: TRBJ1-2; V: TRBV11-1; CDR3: CASSPPVQYGYTF
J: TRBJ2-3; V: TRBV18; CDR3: CASSPQTRSQYF
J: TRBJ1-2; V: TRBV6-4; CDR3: CASSDFNGESYTF
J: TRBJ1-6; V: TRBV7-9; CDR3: CASNNNSYNSPLHF
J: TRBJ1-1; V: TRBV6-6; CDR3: CASSYLEDTEAFF
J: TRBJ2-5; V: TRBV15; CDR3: CATSSPRGETQYF
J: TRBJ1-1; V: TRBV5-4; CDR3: CASSPVGVRSGTEAFF
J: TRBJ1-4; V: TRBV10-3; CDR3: CAISDRRDRQGATNEKLFF
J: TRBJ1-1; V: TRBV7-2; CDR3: CASSSERWNTEAFF
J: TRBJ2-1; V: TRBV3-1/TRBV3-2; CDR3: CASSQEEGSGTYNEQFF
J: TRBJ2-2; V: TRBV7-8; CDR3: CASSLVVPSEIYTGELFF
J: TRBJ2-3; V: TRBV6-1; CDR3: CASREIAGASTDTQYF
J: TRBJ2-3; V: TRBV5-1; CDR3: CASSSGQGGDTQYF
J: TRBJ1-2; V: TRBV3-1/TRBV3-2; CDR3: CASSQGLGRFRGYTF
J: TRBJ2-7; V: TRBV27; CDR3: CASRTTGSYEQYF
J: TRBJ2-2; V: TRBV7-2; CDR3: CASSLNGGGWGGELFF
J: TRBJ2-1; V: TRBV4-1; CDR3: CASSSLAGNNEQFF
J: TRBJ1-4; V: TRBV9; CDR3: CASSPRQEAEKLFF
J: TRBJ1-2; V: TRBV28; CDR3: CASSSPRGRTGDGYTF
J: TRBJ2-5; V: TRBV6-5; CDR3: CASTTVETQYF
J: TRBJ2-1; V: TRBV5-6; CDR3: CASRYYNEQFF
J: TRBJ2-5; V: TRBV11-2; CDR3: CASSPRDRGLQYF
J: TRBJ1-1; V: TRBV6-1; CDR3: CASSEITAGEAFF
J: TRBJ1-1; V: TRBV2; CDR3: CASMANTEAFF
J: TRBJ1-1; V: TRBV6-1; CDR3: CASSENRGNTEAFF
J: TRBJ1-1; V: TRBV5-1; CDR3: CASSPRGATNTEAFF
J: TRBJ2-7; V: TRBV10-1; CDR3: CASSETGTLYEQYF
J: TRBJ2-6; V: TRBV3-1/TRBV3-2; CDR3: CASSQLGAGVSGANVLTF
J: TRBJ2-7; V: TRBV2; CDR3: CASSEGGRGTYEQYF
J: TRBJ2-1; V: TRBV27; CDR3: CASSLGQRAGGSYNEQFF
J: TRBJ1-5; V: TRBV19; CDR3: CASSIRTANPQHF
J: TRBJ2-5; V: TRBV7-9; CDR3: CASTRGARGQETQYF
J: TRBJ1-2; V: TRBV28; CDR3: CASTSGEGRYGYTF